This T cell receptor beta chain emerged from a study of T cell responses to AZD1222 COVID-19 vaccine. General study points: No day 14 peak samples; only post-peak repertoires were characterized. Spike-specific TCR depth and breadth grew after two AZD1222 doses. Clonal diversity may have been underestimated, and the donors were mostly white British, with more females than males. Unmutated variant regions reportedly attract nearly half of all spike-specific TCRs.

For this clone: Antigen specificity is unknown.

The data were produced by immunoSEQ multiplex PCR, yet TCRdb's version contains in-frame clones alone and is incomplete. The sample lists about 180,000 clones; 94% were seen once. With 3 bases removed from V and 6 bases from J, the gap between germline ends came to 15 bases. The germline gives CDR1 SGHNT, CDR2 YYREEE (reference sequence). This CDR3 has 15 residues. This sequence joins TRBV5-4 and TRBJ2-2; D might be TRBD2 (6 bases). This TCR was sampled from an adult who received the AZD1222 COVID-19 vaccine. The sample consisted of peripheral blood, taken 28 days after the second AZD1222 dose. The CDR3 sequence is CASSSADYHAGELFF. The CDR3, as DNA: TGTGCCAGCAGCTCTGCGGACTATCACGCCGGGGAGCTGTTTTTT.